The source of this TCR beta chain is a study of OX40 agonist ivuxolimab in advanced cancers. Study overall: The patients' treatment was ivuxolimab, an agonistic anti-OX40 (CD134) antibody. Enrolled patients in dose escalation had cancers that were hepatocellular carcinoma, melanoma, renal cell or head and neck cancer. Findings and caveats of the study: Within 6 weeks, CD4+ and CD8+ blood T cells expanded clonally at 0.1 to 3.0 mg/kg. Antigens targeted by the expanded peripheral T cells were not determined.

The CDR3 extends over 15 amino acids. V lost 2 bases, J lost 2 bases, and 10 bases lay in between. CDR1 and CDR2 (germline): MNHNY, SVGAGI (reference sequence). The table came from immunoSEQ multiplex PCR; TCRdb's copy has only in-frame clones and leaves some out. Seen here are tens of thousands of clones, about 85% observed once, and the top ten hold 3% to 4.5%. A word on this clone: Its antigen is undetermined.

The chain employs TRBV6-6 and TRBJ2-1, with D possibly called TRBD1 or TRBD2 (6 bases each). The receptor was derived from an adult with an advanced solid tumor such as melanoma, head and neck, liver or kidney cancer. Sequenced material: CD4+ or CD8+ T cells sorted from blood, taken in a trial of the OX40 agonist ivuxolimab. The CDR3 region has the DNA TGTGCCAGCAGTTACAGGGGGGATACCTACAATGAGCAGTTCTTC. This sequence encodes CASSYRGDTYNEQFF.